These T cell receptor beta chains were read from a single sample in a study of regulatory T cells in long-lasting Graves disease. A single record per CDR3 protein comes from TCRdb applying MiXCR to the multiplex PCR reads. The sample has about 620,000 distinct CDR3 sequences; approximately 15% are singletons. These sequences were also reported in another study, on T cells in Graves' hyperthyroidism and ophthalmopathy.

The sample consisted of peripheral blood mononuclear cells (PBMCs), taken at new diagnosis, from a patient treated with antithyroid drugs. The source is a woman younger than 45 with Graves disease. Both conserved end residues are part of each CDR3. A D gene is named only where the DNA matches it firmly. Clone size is not always given. Where it is, it says once, few, many or a class for expanded clones.

d_gene | j_gene | abundance | v_gene | CDR3aa | CDR3nt
TRBD2 | TRBJ2-3 | few | TRBV6-1 | CASSEVLAASTDTQYF | TGTGCCAGCAGTGAAGTGCTAGCGGCGAGCACAGATACGCAGTATTTT
NA | TRBJ2-7 | many | TRBV12-3/TRBV12-4 | CASSLWSTGKSYEQYF | TGTGCCAGCAGTTTATGGTCAACGGGCAAATCCTACGAGCAGTACTTC
NA | TRBJ2-1 | many | TRBV7-2 | CASSSSGSTNEQFF | TGTGCCAGCAGCTCAAGCGGGTCGACGAATGAGCAGTTCTTC
TRBD2 | TRBJ2-2 | few | TRBV19 | CASSRTSGRASTGELFF | TGTGCCAGTAGTAGGACTAGCGGGAGGGCCAGCACCGGGGAGCTGTTTTTT
NA | TRBJ1-1 | many | TRBV12-3/TRBV12-4 | CASTMSGANTEAFF | TGTGCCAGCACCATGTCAGGAGCGAACACTGAAGCTTTCTTT
TRBD2 | TRBJ2-1 | few | TRBV3-1 | CASSQETSGSGGSYNEQFF | TGTGCTAGCAGCCAAGAGACTAGCGGGAGTGGGGGTTCCTACAATGAGCAGTTCTTC
NA | TRBJ1-3 | NA | TRBV4-2 | CASSQVGSGNTIYF | TGTGCCAGCAGCCAAGTAGGCTCTGGAAACACCATATATTTT
NA | TRBJ2-3 | few | TRBV10-2 | CASSDQGVLTDTQYF | TGCGCCAGCAGTGACCAGGGAGTCCTCACAGATACGCAGTATTTT
TRBD1 | TRBJ2-3 | many | TRBV28 | CASSSGGATDTQYF | TGTGCCAGCAGTTCAGGGGGCGCGACAGATACGCAGTATTTT
TRBD1 | TRBJ2-3 | many | TRBV27 | CASKGTGSQTDTQYF | TGTGCCAGCAAAGGGACAGGGTCTCAGACAGATACGCAGTATTTT
TRBD1 | TRBJ1-5 | few | TRBV6-1 | CASSEPLLDRGSQPQHF | TGTGCCAGCAGTGAACCTCTCCTAGACAGGGGGAGCCAGCCCCAGCATTTT
NA | TRBJ1-2 | many | TRBV28 | CATTGPSANYGYTF | TGTGCCACGACAGGTCCTTCAGCTAACTATGGCTACACCTTC
NA | TRBJ2-7 | many | TRBV10-3 | CAISKVDARGYEQYF | TGTGCCATCAGTAAAGTGGACGCTAGGGGATACGAGCAGTACTTC
NA | TRBJ1-2 | NA | TRBV19 | CASSMIEESYTF | TGTGCCAGTAGTATGATTGAGGAGAGCTACACCTTC
TRBD1 | TRBJ1-3 | many | TRBV2 | CARGTASGNTIYF | TGTGCCAGGGGGACAGCTTCTGGAAACACCATATATTTT
NA | TRBJ2-7 | NA | TRBV7-6 | CASSLVRADEQYF | TGTGCCAGCAGCTTAGTTCGGGCGGACGAGCAGTACTTC
TRBD2 | TRBJ2-7 | few | TRBV7-3 | CASSYLAGYEQYF | TGTGCCAGCAGTTATCTAGCGGGCTACGAGCAGTACTTC
NA | TRBJ1-1 | NA | TRBV20-1 | CSAVEIGYSEAFF | TGCAGTGCTGTAGAGATCGGTTATTCTGAAGCTTTCTTT
TRBD2 | TRBJ2-3 | many | TRBV27 | CASSLSGLFIDF | TGTGCCAGCAGTTTATCGGGACTATTTATCGATTTT
TRBD2 | TRBJ2-7 | many | TRBV6-1 | CASSVVGLGYEQYF | TGTGCCAGCAGTGTGGTGGGACTAGGCTACGAGCAGTACTTC
NA | TRBJ1-6 | NA | TRBV5-6 | CASSLGPSSSYNSPLHF | TGTGCCAGCAGCTTGGGACCGTCGAGCTCCTATAATTCACCCCTCCACTTT
NA | TRBJ2-5 | NA | TRBV20-1 | CSASDHITKSGTQYF | TGCAGTGCTAGCGATCATATAACCAAATCGGGGACCCAGTACTTC
TRBD2 | TRBJ2-5 | NA | TRBV7-9 | CASSSPPGLAGVGWVKETQYF | TGTGCCAGCAGCTCCCCGCCTGGACTAGCGGGAGTTGGGTGGGTCAAAGAGACCCAGTACTTC
NA | TRBJ2-2 | few | TRBV24-1 | CATSLAGGELFF | TGTGCCACCAGTCTTGCGGGCGGGGAGCTGTTTTTT
TRBD1 | TRBJ2-2 | NA | TRBV9 | CASSQSTGVVTGELFF | TGTGCCAGCAGCCAATCGACAGGGGTGGTTACCGGGGAGCTGTTTTTT
TRBD1 | TRBJ1-1 | NA | TRBV3-1 | CASSQDGFWGQGAAEAFF | TGTGCCAGCAGCCAAGATGGGTTTTGGGGACAGGGGGCGGCTGAAGCTTTCTTT
NA | TRBJ1-2 | few | TRBV5-4 | CASSQGPADYGYTF | TGTGCCAGCAGCCAAGGGCCAGCAGACTATGGCTACACCTTC
TRBD1 | TRBJ2-1 | many | TRBV28 | CASSLQGAPYNEQFF | TGTGCCAGCAGTTTACAGGGGGCCCCCTACAATGAGCAGTTCTTC
NA | TRBJ2-1 | many | TRBV30 | CAQTSNSYNEQFF | TGTGCCCAGACAAGCAATTCCTACAATGAGCAGTTCTTC
NA | TRBJ2-3 | few | TRBV6-1 | CASSVGPDRTDTQYF | TGTGCCAGCAGCGTCGGACCGGATCGCACAGATACGCAGTATTTT
TRBD1 | TRBJ2-7 | many | TRBV6-5 | CASSYRQGGAYEQYF | TGTGCCAGCAGTTACCGACAGGGTGGGGCCTACGAGCAGTACTTC